This record concerns one T cell receptor (beta chain) sequence. Antigen specificity is unknown. The CDR3 totals 15 residues. The V gene's germline CDR1 is LGHNA and CDR2 YSLEER. V lost 0 bases to trimming and J lost 10 bases; unmatched junction nucleotides: 10. The entry originates in a study of identical twins. Study results and limitations: Models underestimated TCR alpha sharing (out-of-frame) in monozygotic twins.

A universal primer site arose from template switching, and cDNA bore unique molecular identifiers. TCRdb passed the 5' RACE reads through MiXCR, listing each CDR3 protein once. In the table there are just over 450,000 distinct CDR3 sequences, 13% to 15% of which are singletons. These records were also assigned to another study, of yellow fever vaccine responses in identical twins.

This receptor was obtained from a woman aged 18 to 35 in good health. The specimen was CD4+ T cells sorted from blood. The chain carries TRBV4-3 and TRBJ1-2, with 8 bases identical to TRBD1. CDR3 in DNA: TGCGCCAGCAGCCAAGATGTTAACCTCCAGGGGGCCTACACCTTC. This codes for CASSQDVNLQGAYTF.